The entry below gives a single TCR beta chain sequence along with its context. The record originates from a study of blood T cell repertoires in COVID-19. Whole-study context: Samples taken during acute and convalescent COVID-19 were collected in the United States, Italy and Spain. T cells, B-cell-depleted T cells, or PBMCs provided the cDNA or gDNA that served as material.

The CDR3 runs 13 residues. V shed 4 bases and J shed 13 bases, with 15 bases lying between them. Germline CDR1 SGDLS, CDR2 YYNGEE. Patients of the Seattle cohort, enrolled during active infection, were followed longitudinally. The assay was immunoSEQ multiplex PCR, and TCRdb's table has in-frame clones only and misses some. The sample yields about 130,000 clones, roughly three quarters seen once. The chain links TRBV9 to TRBJ1-6; D is uncertain. Sample: peripheral blood. The TCR originated in a woman in her 70s with COVID-19, enrolled during active disease. The CDR3 coding sequence is TGTGCCAGCAGCTTAGACGCGGCGTGGCCCCTCCACTTT. Protein sequence: CASSLDAAWPLHF.